A selection of T cell receptor beta chains follows, all from one sample in a study of cytomegalovirus exposure and HLA in healthy donors. Profiling relied on immunoSEQ multiplex PCR, and the TCRdb table lists in-frame clones only, not all of them. The sample records about 270,000 clones, under 80% being singletons. The sample taken for sequencing was PBMCs. The origin of the receptors is a female donor in good health and CMV-seronegative. Each CDR3 is given with its conserved first and last residue. A D gene is named only where the DNA matches it firmly. A clone size is listed for some rows: how often the clone was seen (once, few, many), or a class if it is expanded.

j_call v_call clone_size d_call cdr3_nt cdr3_aa
TRBJ2-3 TRBV9 . . TGTGCCAGCAGCGTAGACAGGGACACAGATACGCAGTATTTT CASSVDRDTDTQYF
TRBJ2-6 TRBV5-1 . TRBD1 TGCGCCAGCAGCAGATCGGACAGGGGGCGGACTGGGGCCAACGTCCTGACTTTC CASSRSDRGRTGANVLTF
TRBJ2-7 TRBV5-1 . . TGCGCCAGCAGCCTCAACAGGGAGGGGTGGCGAGAGCAGTACTTC CASSLNREGWREQYF
TRBJ2-1 TRBV11-1 . TRBD2 TGTGCCAGCACCCAGGGACTAGCGGGAGTGAATGAGCAGTTCTTC CASTQGLAGVNEQFF
TRBJ2-1 TRBV30 . TRBD2 TGTGCCTGGAGCGGGAGGGGGTCCTACAATGAGCAGTTCTTC CAWSGRGSYNEQFF
TRBJ2-7 TRBV5-1 . TRBD2 TGCGCCAGCAGCTTACTAGCGGATCCGAGCTCCTACGAGCAGTACTTC CASSLLADPSSYEQYF
TRBJ2-1 TRBV5-6 . . TGTGCCAGCAGCCTCACCCCACAGAGCTCCTACAATGAGCAGTTCTTC CASSLTPQSSYNEQFF
TRBJ1-5 TRBV27 . TRBD1 TGTGCCAGCAGTCCCCGGACAGGGCGGGAGCCCCAGCATTTT CASSPRTGREPQHF
TRBJ1-1 TRBV28 once TRBD1 TGTGCCACCCTGCTCATCAGGGGGCCCATGAACACTGAAGCTTTCTTT CATLLIRGPMNTEAFF
TRBJ2-2 TRBV2 . TRBD2 TGTGCCAGCAGCCGGGAGGGTAGGACCGGGGAGCTGTTTTTT CASSREGRTGELFF
TRBJ2-5 TRBV27 . . TGTGCCAGCAGTTTAGAGGCGGACCAAGAGACCCAGTACTTC CASSLEADQETQYF
TRBJ2-1 TRBV27 . . TGTGCCAGCAGTTCCCCCGTTTGGGCCAGGGCATGGGCCTACAATGAGCAGTTCTTC CASSSPVWARAWAYNEQFF
TRBJ2-2 TRBV5-4 . . TGTGCCAGCAGCCCCACCTCTGAGCGGAGATACACCGGGGAGCTGTTTTTT CASSPTSERRYTGELFF
TRBJ1-4 TRBV11-1 . . TGTGCCAGCAGCTTAGCGGCTGAGAGCCCGGGGGAAAAACTGTTTTTT CASSLAAESPGEKLFF
TRBJ2-1 TRBV7-3 . TRBD2 TGTGCCAGCAGCTCCGGTTTAGCGGGAGTGATGGATGAGCAGTTCTTC CASSSGLAGVMDEQFF
TRBJ1-1 TRBV9 . TRBD1 TGTGCCAGCAGCGGATACAGGGGGCCGGACACTGAAGCTTTCTTT CASSGYRGPDTEAFF
TRBJ2-5 TRBV5-6 . TRBD1 TGTGCCAGCAGCTTAGGGACAGGGACCTACCAAGAGACCCAGTACTTC CASSLGTGTYQETQYF
TRBJ2-3 TRBV7-7 few . TGTGCCAGCAGCCCGGGCGGCGGGGCTAGCACAGATACGCAGTATTTT CASSPGGGASTDTQYF
TRBJ2-7 TRBV2 . TRBD1 TGTGCCACCACTAAGCAGGGGGCTCTAACTAGCGAGCAGTACTTC CATTKQGALTSEQYF
TRBJ1-4 TRBV9 . . TGTGCCAGCAGCGGTGGGGAGGGATGGGGTGAAAAACTGTTTTTT CASSGGEGWGEKLFF
TRBJ2-5 TRBV11-3 few . TGTGCCAGCAGCTCTAGACTAGACCAAGAGACCCAGTACTTC CASSSRLDQETQYF
TRBJ1-1 TRBV2 . . TGTGCCGGGGCGAAAGGACGGACGAACACTGAAGCTTTCTTT CAGAKGRTNTEAFF
TRBJ1-1 TRBV7-9 once TRBD1 TGTTCCAGCAGCCAACAGACCACGACAGGGACGACGGGAGCTTTCTTT CSSSQQTTTGTTGAFF
TRBJ2-3 TRBV28 . . TGTGCCAGCACCCCGCTCCCCGGGGGAGCGGGTACGCAGTATTTT CASTPLPGGAGTQYF
TRBJ1-5 TRBV28 . . TGTGCCAGCAGAAATCTCAGGGCTCCGGGTCAGCCCCAGCATTTT CASRNLRAPGQPQHF
TRBJ1-1 TRBV28 . TRBD1 TGTGCCAGCCCCCCGGGGGCAGGGGGTTGGACTGAAGCTTTCTTT CASPPGAGGWTEAFF
TRBJ2-7 TRBV11-2 once . TGTGCCAGCAGCCCCTGGGAGATCCTCTCCTACGAGCAGTACTTC CASSPWEILSYEQYF
TRBJ2-2 TRBV29-1 . TRBD1 TGCAGCGTTGGAGACAGGGGAGGGGAGCTGTTTTTT CSVGDRGGELFF
TRBJ2-1 TRBV7-9 . TRBD1 TGTGCCAGCAGCTCCGACGGGACAGGGGCTTTGCATGAGCAGTTCTTC CASSSDGTGALHEQFF
TRBJ1-2 TRBV4-1 . . TGCGCCAGCAGCCAAGCAGGGCATGGCTACACCTTC CASSQAGHGYTF
TRBJ2-1 TRBV6-1 few . TGTGCCAGCAGTGAAGGGCATCCGGGGAACTTCTTC CASSEGHPGNFF
TRBJ2-2 TRBV2 . TRBD2 TGTGCCAGCAGTGAAGGTAGCGGGAGGGGGACCGGGGAGCTGTTTTTT CASSEGSGRGTGELFF